This T cell receptor beta chain is from a study of T-cell memory formation after mild COVID-19. In germline, CDR1 is SGHTA, CDR2 FQGTGA. V lost 2 bases and J 4 bases, leaving 16 bases between the germline ends. CDR3 size: 16 residues. From 5'RACE with constant-segment primers came TCR alpha and TCR beta cDNA libraries that carried sample barcodes and UMIs. MiXCR, applied by TCRdb to the 5' RACE reads, yields one record per CDR3 protein. The sample consists of 40,000 to 55,000 distinct CDR3 sequences, about 12% of them appearing once. At least ten counts were recorded for this clonotype. Sequences were obtained from PBMCs or a T cell subset sorted from them (not recorded which). The sequence derives from a man aged 18 to 35 who had mild COVID-19 (a few samples of this study predate the infection). Cell type and time point are not known. The gene calls are TRBV7-3 and TRBJ2-3; D call uncertain. The CDR3 DNA reads TGTGCCAGCAGCTTATCCCATTCCGGTACTCCAGATACGCAGTATTTT. Protein sequence: CASSLSHSGTPDTQYF.